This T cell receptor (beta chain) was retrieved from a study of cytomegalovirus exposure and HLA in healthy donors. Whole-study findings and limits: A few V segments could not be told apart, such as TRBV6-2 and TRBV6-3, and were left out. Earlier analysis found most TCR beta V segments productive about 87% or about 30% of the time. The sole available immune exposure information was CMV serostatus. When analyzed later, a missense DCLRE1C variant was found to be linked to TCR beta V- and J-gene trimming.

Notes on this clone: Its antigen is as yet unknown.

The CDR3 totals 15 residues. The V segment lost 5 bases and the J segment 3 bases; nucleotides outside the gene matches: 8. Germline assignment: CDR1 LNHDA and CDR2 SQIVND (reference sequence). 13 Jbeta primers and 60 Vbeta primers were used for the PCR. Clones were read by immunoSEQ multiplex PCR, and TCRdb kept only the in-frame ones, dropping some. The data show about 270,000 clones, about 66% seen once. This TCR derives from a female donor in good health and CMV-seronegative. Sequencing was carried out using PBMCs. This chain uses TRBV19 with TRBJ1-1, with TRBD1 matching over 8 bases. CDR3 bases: TGTGCCAGTAGTCTCGGACAGGGAAAGCACACTGAAGCTTTCTTT. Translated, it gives CASSLGQGKHTEAFF.